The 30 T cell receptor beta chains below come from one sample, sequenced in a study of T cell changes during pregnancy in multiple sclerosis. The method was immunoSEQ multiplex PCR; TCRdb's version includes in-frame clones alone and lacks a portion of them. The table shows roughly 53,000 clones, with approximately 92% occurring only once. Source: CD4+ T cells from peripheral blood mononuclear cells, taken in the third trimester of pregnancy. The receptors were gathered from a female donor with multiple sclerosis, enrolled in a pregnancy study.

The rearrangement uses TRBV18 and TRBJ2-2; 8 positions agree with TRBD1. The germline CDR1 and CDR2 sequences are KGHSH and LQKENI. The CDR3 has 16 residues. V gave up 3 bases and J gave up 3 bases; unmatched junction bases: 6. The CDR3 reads CASSPSQGAYTGELFF. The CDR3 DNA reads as TGTGCCAGCTCACCTTCTCAGGGGGCCTACACCGGGGAGCTGTTTTTT.

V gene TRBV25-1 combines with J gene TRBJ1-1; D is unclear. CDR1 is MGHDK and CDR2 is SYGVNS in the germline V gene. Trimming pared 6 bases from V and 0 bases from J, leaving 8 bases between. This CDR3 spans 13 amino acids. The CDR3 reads CASRQMLNTEAFF. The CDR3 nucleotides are TGTGCCAGCAGACAGATGCTGAACACTGAAGCTTTCTTT.

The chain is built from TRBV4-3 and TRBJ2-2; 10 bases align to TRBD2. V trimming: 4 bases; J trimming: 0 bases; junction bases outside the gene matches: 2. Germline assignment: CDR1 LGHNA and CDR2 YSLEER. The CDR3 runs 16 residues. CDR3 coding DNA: TGCGCCAGCAGCCCGGGACTAGCGACGAACACCGGGGAGCTGTTTTTT. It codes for CASSPGLATNTGELFF.

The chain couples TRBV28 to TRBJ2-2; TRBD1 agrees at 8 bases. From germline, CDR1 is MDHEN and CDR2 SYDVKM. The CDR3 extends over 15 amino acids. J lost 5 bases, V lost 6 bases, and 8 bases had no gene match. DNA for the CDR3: TGTGCCAGCAGCCCAGGGGGCGCGAGTACCGGGGAGCTGTTTTTT. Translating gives CASSPGGASTGELFF. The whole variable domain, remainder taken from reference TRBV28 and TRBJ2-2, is DVKVTQSSRYLVKRTGEKVFLECVQDMDHENMFWYRQDPGLGLRLIYFSYDVKMKEKGDIPEGYSVSREKKERFSLILESASTNQTSMYLCASSPGGASTGELFFGEGSRLTVL.

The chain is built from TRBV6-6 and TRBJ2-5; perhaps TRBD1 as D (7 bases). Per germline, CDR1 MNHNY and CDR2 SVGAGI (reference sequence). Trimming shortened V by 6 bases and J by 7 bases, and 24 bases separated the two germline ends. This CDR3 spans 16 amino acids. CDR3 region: CASRFTGQEGGGTQYF. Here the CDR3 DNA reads TGTGCCAGCAGATTTACTGGACAGGAGGGGGGAGGGACCCAGTACTTC.

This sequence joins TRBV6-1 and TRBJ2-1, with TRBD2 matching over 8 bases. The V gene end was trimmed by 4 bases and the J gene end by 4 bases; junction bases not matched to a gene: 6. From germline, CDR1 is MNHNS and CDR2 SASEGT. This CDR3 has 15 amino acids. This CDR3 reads CASSGVAGLYNEQFF. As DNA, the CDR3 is TGTGCCAGCAGTGGAGTAGCGGGACTTTACAATGAGCAGTTCTTC.

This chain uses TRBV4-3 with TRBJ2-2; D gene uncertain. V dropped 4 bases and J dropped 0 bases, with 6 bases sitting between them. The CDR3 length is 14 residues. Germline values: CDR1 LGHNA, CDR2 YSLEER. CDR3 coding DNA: TGCGCCAGCAGCCGAGGAGCGAACACCGGGGAGCTGTTTTTT. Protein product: CASSRGANTGELFF.

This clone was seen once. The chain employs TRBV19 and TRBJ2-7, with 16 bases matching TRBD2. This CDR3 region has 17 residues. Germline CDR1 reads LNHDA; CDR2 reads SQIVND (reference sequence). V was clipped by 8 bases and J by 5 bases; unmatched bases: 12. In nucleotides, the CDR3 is TGTGCCAGTTCGGGACTAGCGGGAGGGCCCAGAGCTGACGAGCAGTACTTC. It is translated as CASSGLAGGPRADEQYF.

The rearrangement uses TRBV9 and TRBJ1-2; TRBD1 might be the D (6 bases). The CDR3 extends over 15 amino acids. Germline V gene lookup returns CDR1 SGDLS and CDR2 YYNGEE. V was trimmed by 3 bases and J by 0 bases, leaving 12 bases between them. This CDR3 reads CASSAGTKPNYGYTF. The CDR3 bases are TGTGCCAGCAGCGCGGGGACAAAACCTAACTATGGCTACACCTTC.

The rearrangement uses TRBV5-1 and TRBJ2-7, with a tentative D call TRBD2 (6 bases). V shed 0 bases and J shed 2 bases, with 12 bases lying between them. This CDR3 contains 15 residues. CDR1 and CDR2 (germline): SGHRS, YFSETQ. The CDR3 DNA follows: TGCGCCAGCAGCTTGGGGGGGGTCCTGGCCTACGAGCAGTACTTC. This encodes CASSLGGVLAYEQYF.

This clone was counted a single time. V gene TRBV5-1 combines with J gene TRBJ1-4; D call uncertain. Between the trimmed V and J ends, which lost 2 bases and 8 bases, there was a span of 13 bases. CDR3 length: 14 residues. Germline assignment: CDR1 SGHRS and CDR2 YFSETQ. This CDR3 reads CASSLMEDSEKLFF. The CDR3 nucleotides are TGCGCCAGCAGCTTAATGGAGGATAGCGAAAAACTGTTTTTT.

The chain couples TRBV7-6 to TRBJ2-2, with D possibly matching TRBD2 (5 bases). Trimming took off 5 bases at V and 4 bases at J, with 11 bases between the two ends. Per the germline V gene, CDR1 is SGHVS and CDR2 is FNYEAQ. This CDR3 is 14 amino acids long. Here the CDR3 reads CASSLISGTGELFF. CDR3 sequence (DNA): TGTGCCAGCAGCCTAATAAGCGGCACCGGGGAGCTGTTTTTT.

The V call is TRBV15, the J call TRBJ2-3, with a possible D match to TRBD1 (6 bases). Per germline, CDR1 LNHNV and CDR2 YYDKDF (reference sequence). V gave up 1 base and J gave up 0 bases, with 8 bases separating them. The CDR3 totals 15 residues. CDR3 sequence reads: CATSRAGESTDTQYF. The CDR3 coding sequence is TGTGCCACCAGCAGAGCAGGGGAAAGCACAGATACGCAGTATTTT.

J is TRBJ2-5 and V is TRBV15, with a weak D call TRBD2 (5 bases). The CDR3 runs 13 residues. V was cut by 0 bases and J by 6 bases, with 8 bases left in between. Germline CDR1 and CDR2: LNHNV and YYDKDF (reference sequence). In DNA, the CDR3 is TGTGCCACCAGCAGAGATATCGGGAAGACCCAGTACTTC. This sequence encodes CATSRDIGKTQYF. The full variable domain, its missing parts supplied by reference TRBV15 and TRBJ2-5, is DAMVIQNPRYQVTQFGKPVTLSCSQTLNHNVMYWYQQKSSQAPKLLFHYYDKDFNNEADTPDNFQSRRPNTSFCFLDIRSPGLGDTAMYLCATSRDIGKTQYFGPGTRLLVL.

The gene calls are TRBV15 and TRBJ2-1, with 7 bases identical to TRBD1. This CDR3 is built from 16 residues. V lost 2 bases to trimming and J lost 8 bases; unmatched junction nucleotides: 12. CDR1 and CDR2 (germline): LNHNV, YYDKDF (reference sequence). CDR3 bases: TGTGCCACCAGCAGAACGGACAGGCGGCGATGGGATGAGCAGTTCTTC. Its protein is CATSRTDRRRWDEQFF.

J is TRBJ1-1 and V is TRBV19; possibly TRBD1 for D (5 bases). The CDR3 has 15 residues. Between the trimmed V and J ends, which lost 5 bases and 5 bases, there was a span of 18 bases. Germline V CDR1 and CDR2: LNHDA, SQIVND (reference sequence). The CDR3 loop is CASSARQQIPTEAFF. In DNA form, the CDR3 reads TGTGCCAGTAGTGCACGACAGCAAATCCCTACTGAAGCTTTCTTT.

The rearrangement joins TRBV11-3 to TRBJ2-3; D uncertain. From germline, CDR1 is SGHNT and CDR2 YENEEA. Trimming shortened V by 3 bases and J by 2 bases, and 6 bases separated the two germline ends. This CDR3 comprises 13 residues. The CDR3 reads CASSFEYTDTQYF. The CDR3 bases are TGTGCCAGCAGCTTCGAGTACACAGATACGCAGTATTTT.

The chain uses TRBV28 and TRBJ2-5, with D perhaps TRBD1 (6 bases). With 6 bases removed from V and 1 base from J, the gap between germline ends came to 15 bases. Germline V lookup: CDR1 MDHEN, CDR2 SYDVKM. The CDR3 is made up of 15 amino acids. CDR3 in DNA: TGTGCCAGCAGGGGGATACAGGGTACCCAAGAGACCCAGTACTTC. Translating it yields CASRGIQGTQETQYF.

CDR3 DNA sequence: TGTGCCAGCAACCGCCCTTTGCGGAACGAGCAGTACTTC. Its translation: CASNRPLRNEQYF. The V and J genes are TRBV28 and TRBJ2-7, with D unresolved. V was pared by 7 bases and J by 5 bases, with 15 bases between. The germline V gene encodes CDR1 MDHEN and CDR2 SYDVKM. The CDR3 has 13 amino acids.

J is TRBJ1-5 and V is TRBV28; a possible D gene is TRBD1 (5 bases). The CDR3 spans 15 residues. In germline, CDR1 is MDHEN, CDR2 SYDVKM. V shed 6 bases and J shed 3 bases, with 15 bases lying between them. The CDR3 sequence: CASRRPGGVNQPQHF. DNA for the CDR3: TGTGCCAGCAGGCGGCCGGGGGGGGTCAATCAGCCCCAGCATTTT.

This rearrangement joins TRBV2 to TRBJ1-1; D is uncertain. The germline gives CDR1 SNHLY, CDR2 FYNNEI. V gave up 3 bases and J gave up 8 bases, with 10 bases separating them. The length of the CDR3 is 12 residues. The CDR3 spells CASSEDLGEAFF. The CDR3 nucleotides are TGTGCCAGCAGTGAGGACTTGGGGGAAGCTTTCTTT.

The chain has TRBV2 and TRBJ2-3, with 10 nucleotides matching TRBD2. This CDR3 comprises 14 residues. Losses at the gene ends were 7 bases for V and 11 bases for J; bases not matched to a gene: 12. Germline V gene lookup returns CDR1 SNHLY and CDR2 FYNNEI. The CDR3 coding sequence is TGTGCCAGCACGGGACTAGCGCGTTCCCCTCAGCAGTATTTT. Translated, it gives CASTGLARSPQQYF.

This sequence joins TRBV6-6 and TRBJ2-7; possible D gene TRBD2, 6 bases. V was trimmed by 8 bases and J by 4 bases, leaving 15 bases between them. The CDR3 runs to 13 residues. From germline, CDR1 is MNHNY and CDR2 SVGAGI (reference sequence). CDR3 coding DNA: TGTGCCAGCGGCCAGGGCGGGATATACGAGCAGTACTTC. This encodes CASGQGGIYEQYF.

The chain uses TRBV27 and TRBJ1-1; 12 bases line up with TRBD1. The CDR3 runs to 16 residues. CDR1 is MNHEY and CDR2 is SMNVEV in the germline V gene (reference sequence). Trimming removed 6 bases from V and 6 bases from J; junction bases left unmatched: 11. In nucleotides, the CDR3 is TGTGCCAGCAGCCTCTCCGGGACAGGGGGCAGGGCTGAAGCTTTCTTT. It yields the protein CASSLSGTGGRAEAFF.

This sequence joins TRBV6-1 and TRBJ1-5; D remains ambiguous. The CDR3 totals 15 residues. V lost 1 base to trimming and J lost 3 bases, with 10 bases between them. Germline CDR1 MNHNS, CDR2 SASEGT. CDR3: CASSEDSLANQPQHF. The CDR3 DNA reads TGTGCCAGCAGTGAAGATAGTCTTGCCAATCAGCCCCAGCATTTT.

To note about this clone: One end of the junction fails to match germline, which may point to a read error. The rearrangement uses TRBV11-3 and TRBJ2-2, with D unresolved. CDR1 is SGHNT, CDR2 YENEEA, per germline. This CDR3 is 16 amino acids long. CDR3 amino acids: CASSLDLGLNAGELFF. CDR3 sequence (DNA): TGTGCCAGCAGCCTAGACCTGGGCCTGAACGCCGGGGAGCTGTTTTTT. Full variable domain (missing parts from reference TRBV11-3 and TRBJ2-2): EAGVVQSPRYKIIEKKQPVAFWCNPISGHNTLYWYLQNLGQGPELLIRYENEEAVDDSQLPKDRFSAERLKGVDSTLKIQPAELGDSAVYLCASSLDLGLNAGELFFGEGSRLTVL.

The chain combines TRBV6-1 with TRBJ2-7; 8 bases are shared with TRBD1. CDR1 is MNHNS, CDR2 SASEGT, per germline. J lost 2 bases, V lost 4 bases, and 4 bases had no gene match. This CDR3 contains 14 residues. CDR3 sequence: CASSGQGTPYEQYF. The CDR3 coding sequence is TGTGCCAGCAGTGGACAGGGGACCCCCTACGAGCAGTACTTC.

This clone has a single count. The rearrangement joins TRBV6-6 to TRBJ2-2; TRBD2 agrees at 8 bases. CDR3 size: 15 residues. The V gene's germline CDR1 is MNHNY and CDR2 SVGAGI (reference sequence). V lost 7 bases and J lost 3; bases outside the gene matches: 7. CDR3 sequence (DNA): TGTGCCAGCAAGAAGCGGGAGTCGGACACCGGGGAGCTGTTTTTT. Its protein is CASKKRESDTGELFF.

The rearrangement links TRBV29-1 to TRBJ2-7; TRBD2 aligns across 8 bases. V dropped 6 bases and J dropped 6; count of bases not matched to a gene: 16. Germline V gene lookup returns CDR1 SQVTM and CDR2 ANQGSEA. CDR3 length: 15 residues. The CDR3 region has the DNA TGCAGCGTGAGGGTGGGGGTTAGCGGGATGAGCGAGCAGTACTTC. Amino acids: CSVRVGVSGMSEQYF.

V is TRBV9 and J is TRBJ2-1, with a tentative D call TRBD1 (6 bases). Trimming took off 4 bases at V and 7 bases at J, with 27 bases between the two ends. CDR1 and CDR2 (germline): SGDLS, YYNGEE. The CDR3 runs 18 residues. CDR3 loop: CASSWGLLQGNRRNEQFF. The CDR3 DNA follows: TGTGCCAGCAGCTGGGGGCTCCTTCAGGGGAATAGGAGAAATGAGCAGTTCTTC.